The clone carrying this T cell receptor (beta chain) showed up just once. These data are taken from a study of blood T cell repertoires in COVID-19. Study context: Donors in the United States, Italy and Spain gave samples during acute or convalescent COVID-19. T cells, B-cell-depleted T cells, or PBMCs supplied cDNA or gDNA.

The method was immunoSEQ multiplex PCR; TCRdb's version includes in-frame clones alone and lacks a portion of them. The table has under 300,000 clones, around 83% seen once. In germline, CDR1 is KGHDR, CDR2 SFDVKD. Trimming left V 1 base short and J 1 base short, with 25 bases between. This CDR3 has 21 residues. V is TRBV24-1 and J is TRBJ2-1, with D possibly being TRBD2 (7 bases). The specimen sequenced was peripheral blood. This TCR derives from a man aged 18 to 35 with active or convalescent COVID-19. The CDR3 sequence is CATSDFRSTGRGGKSYNEQFF. The CDR3 DNA reads as TGTGCCACCAGTGATTTTAGATCTACAGGGCGCGGGGGCAAGTCCTACAATGAGCAGTTCTTC.